These T cell receptor beta chains were read from a single sample in a study of breast tumors, draining lymph nodes, adjacent tissues. TCRdb re-derived calls from the multiplex PCR reads in MiXCR, one entry per CDR3 protein. The sample contains 200,000 or so distinct CDR3 sequences, over 25% of which appear only once. Sample: axillary lymph node tissue. These receptor sequences come from a female donor with breast cancer. Some clones in this sample may be carry-over from other donors' samples. CDR3s include the opening cysteine and the closing phenylalanine or tryptophan. A D gene is named only where the DNA matches it firmly. Size is omitted from some rows. Given values are once, few, many or a class for expanded clones.

J gene: TRBJ1-3
V gene: TRBV9
D gene: TRBD1
clone size: many
CDR3 DNA: TGTGCCAGCAGCCCCAGGAAGACACAGGGGAGGTTCTCTGGAAACACCATATATTTT
CDR3 protein: CASSPRKTQGRFSGNTIYF

J gene: TRBJ2-7
V gene: TRBV5-1
D gene: NA
clone size: many
CDR3 DNA: TGCGCCAGCAGCTTGGGGTGGACAGTCTCCTACGAGCAGTACTTC
CDR3 protein: CASSLGWTVSYEQYF

J gene: TRBJ2-3
V gene: TRBV20-1
D gene: NA
clone size: many
CDR3 DNA: TGCAGTGGAGCGCAGGGAAGCCCAGATACGCAGTATTTT
CDR3 protein: CSGAQGSPDTQYF

J gene: TRBJ1-2
V gene: TRBV6-1
D gene: TRBD1
clone size: NA
CDR3 DNA: TGTGCCAGCAGTCTTGACAGGGTCTCCTATGGCTACACCTTC
CDR3 protein: CASSLDRVSYGYTF

J gene: TRBJ2-4
V gene: TRBV5-6
D gene: NA
clone size: NA
CDR3 DNA: TGTGCCAGCAGCTTGGGGGGGGACGCCAAAAACATTCAGTACTTC
CDR3 protein: CASSLGGDAKNIQYF

J gene: TRBJ2-6
V gene: TRBV4-1
D gene: TRBD2
clone size: NA
CDR3 DNA: TGCGCCAGCAGCCAAGGGCTAGCGGGAGGGCCTGGGGCCAACGTCCTGACTTTC
CDR3 protein: CASSQGLAGGPGANVLTF

J gene: TRBJ1-3
V gene: TRBV19
D gene: NA
clone size: NA
CDR3 DNA: TGTGCCAGTAGTTGGGGGACTGGAAACACCATATATTTT
CDR3 protein: CASSWGTGNTIYF

J gene: TRBJ2-1
V gene: TRBV28
D gene: NA
clone size: many
CDR3 DNA: TGTGCCAGCAGTAACGGGGCTAGCCTAAGCAATGAGCAGTTCTTC
CDR3 protein: CASSNGASLSNEQFF

J gene: TRBJ2-2
V gene: TRBV5-6
D gene: TRBD2
clone size: many
CDR3 DNA: TGTGCCAGCAGCGTACCACGGACTAGCGGGGGCCCCGGGGAGCTGTTTTTT
CDR3 protein: CASSVPRTSGGPGELFF

J gene: TRBJ1-6
V gene: TRBV3-1
D gene: TRBD1
clone size: NA
CDR3 DNA: TGTGTCAGCAGCCAAGACAGGGGGGACTTACCCCTCCACTTT
CDR3 protein: CVSSQDRGDLPLHF

J gene: TRBJ2-5
V gene: TRBV6-2/TRBV6-3
D gene: TRBD1
clone size: NA
CDR3 DNA: TGTGCCAGCAGTGACTGGAGGGACAGGGCCAAAGAGACCCAGTACTTC
CDR3 protein: CASSDWRDRAKETQYF

J gene: TRBJ2-5
V gene: TRBV24-1
D gene: NA
clone size: many
CDR3 DNA: TGTGCCACCAGTGATGACCGGGACGTTAAAGAGACCCAGTACTTC
CDR3 protein: CATSDDRDVKETQYF

J gene: TRBJ2-6
V gene: TRBV7-2
D gene: NA
clone size: NA
CDR3 DNA: TGTGCCAGCAGCTTAGCCAACGTCCTGACTTTC
CDR3 protein: CASSLANVLTF

J gene: TRBJ1-5
V gene: TRBV7-8
D gene: TRBD1
clone size: NA
CDR3 DNA: TGTGCCAGCAGCTCACGGCTGGAAGGGGGCACCGTATGTAATCAGCCCCAGCATTTT
CDR3 protein: CASSSRLEGGTVCNQPQHF